This T cell receptor beta chain was recorded in a study of T cells in Graves' hyperthyroidism and ophthalmopathy. Findings and limits, study-wide: Stable hyperthyroidism was separated from ophthalmopathy by a model based on 13 V-J features.

TCR beta CDR3 regions were amplified from RNA transcripts. Carried out on the TCR CDR3, a first-round RT-PCR used the HTBI primer set. Each CDR3 protein is one row after TCRdb ran MiXCR on the multiplex PCR reads. The table includes 200,000 to 250,000 distinct CDR3 sequences, more than 15% detected once. Absence of ophthalmopathy progression within 18 months defined stable Graves' hyperthyroidism. Uncontrolled infection, other autoimmune disease, pregnancy or lactation excluded patients. PBMCs were sourced from more than 9 ml fresh peripheral blood. This clonotype has ten or more counts. The antigen is undetermined. The CDR3 length is 11 residues. Trimming stripped 6 bases from V and 7 bases from J, with 7 bases between. CDR1 MNHEY and CDR2 SMNVEV come from the germline V gene (reference sequence).

Source material: blood. The receptor was derived from a middle-aged man with Graves' hyperthyroidism. The J gene is TRBJ2-1, the V gene TRBV27; D remains unclear. CDR3 DNA: TGTGCCAGCAGACAATCAAATGAGCAGTTCTTC. Translated, it gives CASRQSNEQFF.